This TCR beta chain originates from a study of CD4+ T cells in melanoma. Study results and caveats: A reported correlation linked neoantigen-specific CD4+ T cells to CD8+, macrophage and B cell function. In melanoma, neoantigen-specific CD4+ T cells reportedly differed in differentiation state.

J lost 6 bases, V lost 4 bases, and 4 bases had no gene match. Germline CDR1 SGHTA, CDR2 FQGTGA. The CDR3 covers 14 residues. Sequenced by immunoSEQ multiplex PCR; TCRdb stores in-frame clones only, minus some. The table has 15,000 to 20,000 clones, more than 65% seen once; the top ten hold 5.4%. As regards this clone: The antigen is not known.

The J gene is TRBJ2-1, the V gene TRBV7-3; 9 nucleotides agree with TRBD1. Sample: cells from a culture (not recorded whether cultured in vitro). The source of this sequence is a human donor with melanoma. The CDR3, as DNA: TGTGCCAGCAGCTCGGGACAGGGTCCCAATGAGCAGTTCTTC. Protein product: CASSSGQGPNEQFF.